The source of this T cell receptor beta chain is a study of T cell repertoires in cytomegalovirus infection. Each CDR3 protein is one row after TCRdb ran MiXCR on the reads. The table has roughly 180,000 distinct CDR3 sequences, 25% to 30% seen once. The table lists this clonotype with a few counts. Germline values: CDR1 SNHLY, CDR2 FYNNEI. The CDR3 extends over 13 amino acids. Trimming shortened V by 7 bases and J by 2 bases, and 11 bases separated the two germline ends. The clonotype originates from a human donor in good health (CMV status not recorded). Some clones in this sample may be carry-over from other donors' samples. The chain couples TRBV2 to TRBJ2-5; possibly TRBD2 for D (5 bases). What was sequenced was PBMCs. The CDR3 nucleotides are TGTGCCAGCACTCCTAGCAGGCAAGAGACCCAGTACTTC. Translating it yields CASTPSRQETQYF. Looking up the rest from reference TRBV2 and TRBJ2-5 gives the full variable domain: EPEVTQTPSHQVTQMGQEVILRCVPISNHLYFYWYRQILGQKVEFLVSFYNNEISEKSEIFDDQFSVERPDGSNFTLKIRSTKLEDSAMYFCASTPSRQETQYFGPGTRLLVL.